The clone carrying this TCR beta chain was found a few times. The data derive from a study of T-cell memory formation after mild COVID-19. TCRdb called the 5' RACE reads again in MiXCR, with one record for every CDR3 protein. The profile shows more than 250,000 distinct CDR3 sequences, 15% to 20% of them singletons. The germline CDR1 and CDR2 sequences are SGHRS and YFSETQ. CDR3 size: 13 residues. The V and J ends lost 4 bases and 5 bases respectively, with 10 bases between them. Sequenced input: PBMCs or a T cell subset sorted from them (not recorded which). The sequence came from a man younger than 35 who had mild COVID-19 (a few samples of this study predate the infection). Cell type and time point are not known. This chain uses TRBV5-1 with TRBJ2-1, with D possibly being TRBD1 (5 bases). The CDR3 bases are TGCGCCAGCAGCCTGGACAACAACAATGAGCAGTTCTTC. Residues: CASSLDNNNEQFF.